Only one count was recorded for the clone carrying this TCR beta chain. Data came from immunoSEQ multiplex PCR; TCRdb stores just in-frame clones and leaves some out. The sample shows hundreds of thousands of clones, around 84% of them seen only once. The cohort comprised adults aged roughly 18 to 95 years residing in around 25 US areas. The study assigned cohorts using participant-reported clinical history. Recovery among Cohort 3 donors was established by two negative PCRs, clearance, or symptom resolution. The sample is drawn from a study of blood T cell repertoires in COVID-19. Overall study: Samples taken during acute and convalescent COVID-19 were collected in the United States, Italy and Spain.

Trimming shortened V by 4 bases and J by 5 bases, and 15 bases separated the two germline ends. Per germline, CDR1 SGDLS and CDR2 YYNGEE. The CDR3 runs 14 residues. This chain links TRBV9 with TRBJ2-5; tentative D call: TRBD2 (7 bases). The sequence came from a man in his forties who had recovered from COVID-19. Sample: PBMCs or T cells enriched from blood (not recorded which). CDR3 nucleotide sequence: TGTGCCAGCAGCATACGGGGGGCCCAGGAGACCCAGTACTTC. This sequence encodes CASSIRGAQETQYF. Using reference TRBV9 and TRBJ2-5 for the parts outside the CDR3, the full variable domain is DSGVTQTPKHLITATGQRVTLRCSPRSGDLSVYWYQQSLDQGLQFLIQYYNGEERAKGNILERFSAQQFPDLHSELNLSSLELGDSALYFCASSIRGAQETQYFGPGTRLLVL.